These 21 T cell receptor beta chains were all obtained from the same sample, sequenced in a study of T cell repertoires in ileal Crohn's disease. Profiling relied on immunoSEQ multiplex PCR, and the TCRdb table lists in-frame clones only, not all of them. This table has approximately 18,000 clones, about 60% appearing once. Sequences were obtained from ileal tissue. The receptors shown here come from an adult with Crohn's disease.

This clone rates as large. The chain links TRBV9 to TRBJ1-4; perhaps TRBD1 as D (6 bases). Trimming cost V 1 base and J 5 bases, with 12 bases left between them. The CDR3 spans 15 residues. Germline loops: CDR1 SGDLS, CDR2 YYNGEE. CDR3 loop: CASSVQGIGNEKLFF. CDR3 DNA sequence: TGTGCCAGCAGCGTACAGGGGATAGGAAATGAAAAACTGTTTTTT.

This clone is deemed large. The chain uses TRBV19 and TRBJ2-5, with 7 positions matching TRBD1. With V trimmed by 6 bases and J by 3 bases, 4 bases remained unmatched. The CDR3 totals 13 residues. Germline V gives CDR1 LNHDA, CDR2 SQIVND (reference sequence). The CDR3 nucleotides are TGTGCCAGTAGCCTACAGGGGAAAGAGACCCAGTACTTC. This encodes CASSLQGKETQYF.

This clone was seen a single time. This sequence joins TRBV27 and TRBJ2-7; D possibly corresponds to TRBD1 (6 bases). Germline values: CDR1 MNHEY, CDR2 SMNVEV (reference sequence). This CDR3 has 12 residues. V lost 5 bases and J 8 bases, leaving 13 bases between the germline ends. The CDR3 here is CASSRTGTQQYF. The CDR3 DNA reads as TGTGCCAGCAGTAGAACAGGGACCCAGCAGTACTTC.

The chain couples TRBV2 to TRBJ2-1; D is unresolved. Germline CDR1 is SNHLY and CDR2 is FYNNEI. V was trimmed by 4 bases and J by 2 bases, leaving 18 bases between them. The CDR3 covers 17 residues. CDR3 region: CASSVVGPSSPYNEQFF. The DNA of the CDR3 is TGTGCCAGCAGTGTCGTGGGCCCGTCGAGTCCCTACAATGAGCAGTTCTTC. The full variable domain, rest sourced from reference TRBV2 and TRBJ2-1, is EPEVTQTPSHQVTQMGQEVILRCVPISNHLYFYWYRQILGQKVEFLVSFYNNEISEKSEIFDDQFSVERPDGSNFTLKIRSTKLEDSAMYFCASSVVGPSSPYNEQFFGPGTRLTVL.

CDR3 bases: TGTGCCAGCAGCCCTAGCGGGAGCTATAGCGAGCAGTACTTC. It yields the protein CASSPSGSYSEQYF. The V gene is TRBV5-4, the J gene TRBJ2-7; TRBD2 matches 10 bases. CDR3 length: 14 residues. The J segment lost 6 bases and the V segment lost 4 bases, leaving 7 bases of the junction unmatched. Germline V gives CDR1 SGHNT, CDR2 YYREEE (reference sequence).

The rearrangement links TRBV2 to TRBJ2-7; D uncertain. Germline V gene lookup returns CDR1 SNHLY and CDR2 FYNNEI. V was pared by 3 bases and J by 0 bases, with 6 bases between. The CDR3 is made up of 13 amino acids. This chain's CDR3 is CASSDLPSYEQYF. Here the CDR3 DNA reads TGTGCCAGCAGTGACCTACCCTCCTACGAGCAGTACTTC.

The V call is TRBV6-1, the J call TRBJ1-1; 7 bases agree with TRBD1. V gave up 2 bases and J gave up 3 bases; unmatched junction bases: 3. Germline V CDR1 and CDR2: MNHNS, SASEGT. The CDR3 contains 14 residues. The CDR3 is CASSEPGQYTEAFF. The CDR3 nucleotides are TGTGCCAGCAGTGAACCGGGACAGTACACTGAAGCTTTCTTT.

The J gene is TRBJ2-5, the V gene TRBV25-1; D is unresolved. V lost 0 bases and J 3 bases, leaving 8 bases between the germline ends. This CDR3 comprises 14 residues. Germline CDR1 and CDR2: MGHDK and SYGVNS. The CDR3 loop is CASSEYTREETQYF. The CDR3 DNA follows: TGTGCCAGCAGTGAATATACCCGGGAAGAGACCCAGTACTTC.

This clone was observed a handful of times. The V and J genes are TRBV15 and TRBJ2-7; possibly TRBD2 for D (7 bases). V was trimmed by 0 bases and J by 2 bases, leaving 8 bases between them. Germline CDR1 and CDR2: LNHNV and YYDKDF (reference sequence). The CDR3 totals 14 residues. The CDR3, as DNA: TGTGCCACCAGCAGAGAGGGGGGGCCCTACGAGCAGTACTTC. Its protein product is CATSREGGPYEQYF. Full variable domain (rest looked up from reference TRBV15 and TRBJ2-7): DAMVIQNPRYQVTQFGKPVTLSCSQTLNHNVMYWYQQKSSQAPKLLFHYYDKDFNNEADTPDNFQSRRPNTSFCFLDIRSPGLGDTAMYLCATSREGGPYEQYFGPGTRLTVT.

The chain combines TRBV11-2 with TRBJ2-2, with 8 nucleotides matching TRBD2. J lost 2 bases, V lost 4 bases, and 6 bases had no gene match. The CDR3 is 16 residues long. Germline CDR1 and CDR2: SGHAT and FQNNGV. The CDR3 DNA reads TGTGCCAGCAGCTCGGGGGGGGTAGTCAACACCGGGGAGCTGTTTTTT. This encodes CASSSGGVVNTGELFF. Complete variable domain (other parts from reference TRBV11-2 and TRBJ2-2): EAGVAQSPRYKIIEKRQSVAFWCNPISGHATLYWYQQILGQGPKLLIQFQNNGVVDDSQLPKDRFSAERLKGVDSTLKIQPAKLEDSAVYLCASSSGGVVNTGELFFGEGSRLTVL.

V gene TRBV19 combines with J gene TRBJ1-1; D is uncertain. Germline CDR1 and CDR2: LNHDA and SQIVND (reference sequence). Trimming shortened V by 4 bases and J by 2 bases, and 11 bases separated the two germline ends. CDR3 length: 14 residues. The CDR3 is CASSSSLINTEAFF. The CDR3 nucleotides are TGTGCCAGTAGTAGTAGCTTGATCAACACTGAAGCTTTCTTT.

V usage is TRBV30 and J usage is TRBJ2-5; 9 bases align to TRBD1. The germline CDR1 and CDR2 sequences are GTSNPN and SVGIG (reference sequence). Trimming removed 4 bases from V and 7 bases from J; junction bases left unmatched: 10. This CDR3 comprises 14 residues. This chain's CDR3 is CAWTPGQGSVTQYF. The CDR3 bases are TGTGCCTGGACCCCCGGACAGGGGTCCGTGACCCAGTACTTC.

The chain uses TRBV2 and TRBJ1-6, with D maybe TRBD1 (5 bases). This CDR3 has 13 amino acids. Trimming removed 6 bases from V and 9 bases from J, with 12 bases in between. CDR1 is SNHLY and CDR2 is FYNNEI in the germline V gene. In nucleotides, the CDR3 is TGTGCCAGCAGGGCCGTGACAGTTTCACCCCTCCACTTT. Amino acid sequence: CASRAVTVSPLHF.

CDR3 sequence reads: CASSSYRGLSEAFF. The CDR3 coding sequence is TGTGCCAGTAGTTCATACAGGGGATTGTCTGAAGCTTTCTTT. This chain uses TRBV19 with TRBJ1-1, with 7 bases identical to TRBD1. The CDR3 loop spans 14 amino acids. CDR1 and CDR2 from the germline V gene are LNHDA and SQIVND (reference sequence). V gave up 5 bases and J gave up 6 bases; unmatched junction bases: 9.

This clone was picked up a small number of times. This sequence joins TRBV5-1 and TRBJ2-5, with D maybe TRBD2 (6 bases). The CDR3 runs to 15 residues. Germline lookup yields CDR1 SGHRS and CDR2 YFSETQ. Trimming pared 0 bases from V and 4 bases from J, leaving 13 bases between. The CDR3 DNA reads TGCGCCAGCAGCTTGGGTGCGGGGCCTCCAGAGACCCAGTACTTC. Protein: CASSLGAGPPETQYF.

V usage is TRBV10-2 and J usage is TRBJ1-2; 7 bases are a match to TRBD1. The germline CDR1 and CDR2 sequences are WSHSY and SAAADI. Losses at the gene ends were 4 bases for V and 3 bases for J; bases not matched to a gene: 2. This CDR3 has 13 residues. The CDR3 sequence is CASSGTGDYGYTF. The DNA of the CDR3 is TGCGCCAGCAGTGGTACAGGGGACTATGGCTACACCTTC.

The V gene is TRBV4-2, the J gene TRBJ1-2, with a possible D match to TRBD1 (6 bases). The germline V and J ends were trimmed by 3 bases and 8 bases, with 13 bases remaining between them. The CDR3 runs 13 residues. Germline lookup yields CDR1 LGHNA and CDR2 YNFKEQ. As DNA, the CDR3 is TGTGCCAGCAGCCACGGGACATCAAGAGGCTACACCTTC. This gives the protein CASSHGTSRGYTF.

The chain employs TRBV11-3 and TRBJ2-7; D perhaps matches TRBD2 (5 bases). Trimming shortened V by 5 bases and J by 4 bases, and 12 bases separated the two germline ends. This CDR3 region has 13 residues. Germline V gene lookup returns CDR1 SGHNT and CDR2 YENEEA. In DNA form, the CDR3 reads TGTGCCAGCAGCGGGGAGCCCCATTACGAGCAGTACTTC. Encoded protein: CASSGEPHYEQYF. Together with reference TRBV11-3 and TRBJ2-7, the CDR3 gives the full variable domain: EAGVVQSPRYKIIEKKQPVAFWCNPISGHNTLYWYLQNLGQGPELLIRYENEEAVDDSQLPKDRFSAERLKGVDSTLKIQPAELGDSAVYLCASSGEPHYEQYFGPGTRLTVT.

This chain connects TRBV7-2 to TRBJ2-1; D perhaps matches TRBD2 (5 bases). V lost 6 bases and J 0 bases, leaving 12 bases between the germline ends. Germline V gene sequence: CDR1 SGHTA, CDR2 FQGNSA. CDR3 length: 15 amino acids. The DNA of the CDR3 is TGTGCCAGCAGATTCCAGCGGAGCTCCTACAATGAGCAGTTCTTC. As protein: CASRFQRSSYNEQFF.

The table lists this clone with a few counts. J is TRBJ1-4 and V is TRBV6-1; D may be TRBD1 (6 bases). V lost 7 bases and J lost 7, with 19 bases in between. The CDR3 is 15 amino acids. Germline V gives CDR1 MNHNS, CDR2 SASEGT. Here the CDR3 reads CASTKRTGKSEKLFF. The CDR3 coding sequence is TGTGCCAGCACTAAGCGTACAGGGAAGAGTGAAAAACTGTTTTTT.

J is TRBJ2-2 and V is TRBV7-2; D ambiguous. CDR1 SGHTA and CDR2 FQGNSA come from the germline V gene. This CDR3 has 15 residues. V shed 7 bases and J shed 0 bases, with 12 bases lying between them. CDR3 bases: TGTGCCAGCACCCTAGTACTCACGAACACCGGGGAGCTGTTTTTT. Its translation is CASTLVLTNTGELFF.